This T cell receptor (beta chain) was captured by sequencing in a study of human T cells and chemical hapten exposure. In regard to this clonotype: One base away lies a much larger clone, so this may be a sequencing read error.

The starting material, unfractionated whole blood, was used for total RNA extraction. Authors' methods: A typical sample had 95,000 to 100,000 TCRs, with about 20,000 to 690,600 overall. From the 5' RACE reads, TCRdb called clonotypes with MiXCR, one entry per CDR3 protein. The V and J calls were determined by TCRdb, not by the authors. In the table there are about 140,000 distinct CDR3 sequences, about 4.3% of which are singletons. There are 14 residues in the CDR3. Germline CDR1 and CDR2: LNHNV and YYDKDF (reference sequence). V shed 4 bases, J shed 4 bases, and the junction held 6 bases outside the gene matches.

The V call is TRBV15, the J call TRBJ1-1; 7 bases line up with TRBD1. The origin of this receptor is a female donor in good health. The CDR3 bases are TGTGCCACCAGCAATTTACAGGGGAGCACTGAAGCTTTCTTT. Amino acids: CATSNLQGSTEAFF.